The 28 T cell receptor beta chains given below trace back to one sample, sequenced in a study of T cells after yellow fever vaccination. TCRdb used MiXCR to reprocess the 5' RACE reads, holding one entry per CDR3 protein. The sample shows about 400,000 distinct CDR3 sequences, around 6.5% of them seen only once. Material: PBMCs, obtained 5 days after the yellow fever booster vaccination. The receptors stem from a man younger than 40 who received the YFV17D yellow fever vaccine.

V is TRBV11-2 and J is TRBJ2-3; D is possibly TRBD2 (6 bases). The germline gives CDR1 SGHAT, CDR2 FQNNGV. The CDR3 loop spans 16 amino acids. V was clipped by 1 base and J by 8 bases, with 19 bases between them. DNA of the CDR3: TGTGCCAGCAGCTTAGTGGGACTTGCCGGTAGAAGTACGCAGTATTTT. Protein sequence: CASSLVGLAGRSTQYF.

This clonotype has just a few counts. The V gene is TRBV21-1, the J gene TRBJ2-1; the listed D gene, TRBD1, was not tested against the DNA. TRBV21-1 is termed a pseudogene. This CDR3 has 12 amino acids. This CDR3 reads CASSSQGDEQFF. The CDR3 nucleotides read TGTGCCAGCAGCTCACAGGGGGATGAGCAGTTCTTC.

This clonotype was seen more than once but under ten times. The chain employs TRBV28 and TRBJ2-7; tentative D call: TRBD2 (6 bases). V shed 8 bases and J shed 0 bases, with 20 bases lying between them. Per germline, CDR1 MDHEN and CDR2 SYDVKM. The CDR3 is 16 residues long. For the CDR3, the DNA is TGTGCCAGCGGGCTGGGGAGCGGGTCGAGCTCCTACGAGCAGTACTTC. This sequence encodes CASGLGSGSSSYEQYF.

This clonotype showed up just a few times. J is TRBJ2-5 and V is TRBV24-1, with 7 bases that match TRBD1. The CDR3 has 16 residues. J gave up 3 bases and V 3 bases, and 9 bases lay outside the gene matches. Per germline, CDR1 KGHDR and CDR2 SFDVKD. The CDR3 spells CATSDTTGEREETQYF. The CDR3 DNA follows: TGTGCCACCAGTGATACCACAGGGGAGAGGGAAGAGACCCAGTACTTC.

This clonotype was seen more than once but under ten times. The gene calls are TRBV12-3 or TRBV12-4 and TRBJ2-7; D remains ambiguous. This CDR3 comprises 11 residues. V was clipped by 3 bases and J by 5 bases, with 5 bases between them. The CDR3 DNA follows: TGTGCCAGCAGTTTTGCCCACGAGCAGTACTTC. It yields the protein CASSFAHEQYF.

In this sample, this clonotype turned up a few times. This chain connects TRBV27 to TRBJ2-1; TRBD2 agrees at 10 bases. Germline CDR1 is MNHEY and CDR2 is SMNVEV (reference sequence). CDR3 length: 14 residues. The V segment lost 7 bases and the J segment 6 bases; nucleotides outside the gene matches: 6. CDR3 residues: CASNSGTSANEQFF. In nucleotides, the CDR3 is TGTGCCAGCAACTCCGGGACTAGCGCCAATGAGCAGTTCTTC.

J is TRBJ2-3 and V is TRBV20-1; D perhaps matches TRBD2 (6 bases). CDR3 length: 14 amino acids. Per the germline V gene, CDR1 is DFQATT and CDR2 is SNEGSKA (reference sequence). Trimming shortened V by 4 bases and J by 5 bases, and 16 bases separated the two germline ends. CDR3 nucleotides: TGCAGTGCTAAAACGCGGGGCGCATTAGATACGCAGTATTTT. Protein product: CSAKTRGALDTQYF.

CDR3: CASTTCNTGELFF. The DNA of the CDR3 is TGTGCCAGCACGACTTGCAACACCGGGGAGCTGTTTTTT. J is TRBJ2-2 and V is TRBV21-1. TRBV21-1 is annotated as a pseudogene. The CDR3 length is 13 residues.

The sample holds many counts of this clonotype. This chain joins TRBV28 and TRBJ2-3; the D is unclear. Germline CDR1 reads MDHEN; CDR2 reads SYDVKM. V dropped 4 bases and J dropped 4 bases, with 6 bases sitting between them. This CDR3 spans 12 amino acids. The CDR3 protein is CASSSLPDTQYF. The CDR3 bases are TGTGCCAGCAGTTCCCTGCCAGATACGCAGTATTTT.

In its sample, this clonotype was seen a few times. CDR3 DNA sequence: TGTGCCAGCAGTCCCCGGACACTAGCTATGGGTGGCAATCAGCCCCAGCATTTT. It codes for CASSPRTLAMGGNQPQHF. The chain uses TRBV6-2 or TRBV6-3 and TRBJ1-5; the D gene is possibly TRBD1 (5 bases). The CDR3 has 18 residues. Germline CDR1 is MNHEY and CDR2 is SVGEGT. Trimming took off 5 bases at V and 2 bases at J, with 22 bases between the two ends.

This clonotype occurred many times. The chain recombines TRBV23-1 with TRBJ2-1; tentative D call: TRBD1 (6 bases). TRBV23-1 is assigned to the ORF class and has an uncertain function. V lost 0 bases and J lost 3, with 24 bases in between. The CDR3 has 20 residues. The CDR3 loop reads CASSQSRAPNRAPHYNEQFF. The CDR3 bases are TGCGCCAGCAGTCAATCACGGGCTCCAAACAGGGCGCCTCACTACAATGAGCAGTTCTTC.

This clonotype was observed many times. At one of its ends the junction is not consistent with the germline gene, which may arise from a read error. V is TRBV5-1 and J is TRBJ2-1; D remains unclear. CDR3 size: 11 residues. CDR1 is SGHRS and CDR2 is YFSETQ in the germline V gene. CDR3 bases: TGCGCCAGCAGCTCCCACAATGAGCAGTTCTTC. Protein sequence: CASSSHNEQFF.

V and J are TRBV5-8 and TRBJ1-3; D unresolved. CDR3 length: 15 amino acids. The germline V and J ends were trimmed by 6 bases and 0 bases, with 13 bases remaining between them. In germline, CDR1 is SGHTS, CDR2 YDEGEE. For the CDR3, the DNA is TGTGCCAGCATGCGAAGAGGGTCCTCTGGAAACACCATATATTTT. Translating it yields CASMRRGSSGNTIYF.

This clonotype was counted only a few times. This sequence joins TRBV12-3 or TRBV12-4 and TRBJ1-1; D gene unclear. V gave up 7 bases and J gave up 0 bases, with 9 bases separating them. The CDR3 consists of 13 residues. CDR3 nucleotide sequence: TGTGCCAGCAAACCCTCCGTGAACACTGAAGCTTTCTTT. It specifies CASKPSVNTEAFF.

Regarding this clonotype: A much more abundant neighbour one base away suggests this may be a read error. CDR3 DNA: TGTGCCAGCAGCGGCCGCAGACAGGTGGATGATACCGGGGAGCTGTTTTTT. Its protein product is CASSGRRQVDDTGELFF. The J gene is TRBJ2-2, the V gene TRBV5-4; TRBD1 might be the D (6 bases). Trimming stripped 4 bases from V and 5 bases from J, with 21 bases between. CDR1 is SGHNT, CDR2 YYREEE, per germline (reference sequence). The CDR3 extends over 17 amino acids.

In this sample, this clonotype turned up a few times. The chain joins TRBV2 to TRBJ2-2; no reliable D call. There are 17 residues in the CDR3. CDR1 is SNHLY and CDR2 is FYNNEI in the germline V gene. The V end was cut by 0 bases, the J end by 3 bases, with 14 bases between. The CDR3 region is CASSEALGQDHTGELFF. In DNA form, the CDR3 reads TGTGCCAGCAGTGAAGCGCTTGGCCAGGACCACACCGGGGAGCTGTTTTTT. The full variable domain, completed using reference TRBV2 and TRBJ2-2, is EPEVTQTPSHQVTQMGQEVILRCVPISNHLYFYWYRQILGQKVEFLVSFYNNEISEKSEIFDDQFSVERPDGSNFTLKIRSTKLEDSAMYFCASSEALGQDHTGELFFGEGSRLTVL.

This clonotype has ten or more counts. V usage is TRBV20-1 and J usage is TRBJ2-5, with D uncertain. V was cut by 0 bases and J by 3 bases, with 11 bases left in between. This CDR3 is built from 14 residues. In germline, CDR1 is DFQATT, CDR2 SNEGSKA (reference sequence). The CDR3 DNA sequence: TGCAGTGCTAGAGAGTTGTGGCTAAAAGAGACCCAGTACTTC. Translated, it gives CSARELWLKETQYF.

This clonotype was counted at least ten times. The V gene is TRBV9, the J gene TRBJ2-7; 14 bases fit TRBD2. CDR3 length: 16 residues. Germline trimming cut 5 bases from V and 4 bases from J; bases unmatched to any gene: 8. The V gene's germline CDR1 is SGDLS and CDR2 YYNGEE. The CDR3 here is CASSLTRTSGRYEQYF. The CDR3 DNA follows: TGTGCCAGCAGTCTAACCCGGACTAGCGGGAGGTACGAGCAGTACTTC.

The V and J genes are TRBV15 and TRBJ2-3; tentatively, D is TRBD2 (6 bases). Trimming removed 4 bases at V and 1 base at J, with 15 bases between. The germline V gene encodes CDR1 LNHNV and CDR2 YYDKDF (reference sequence). This CDR3 spans 16 amino acids. The CDR3 DNA reads TGTGCCACCAGCACGGTGGAGGGAGTTGGCACAGATACGCAGTATTTT. Protein: CATSTVEGVGTDTQYF.

The rearrangement joins TRBV20-1 to TRBJ1-5, with TRBD1 identical over 7 bases. V was pared by 3 bases and J by 2 bases, with 10 bases of the junction left unmatched. The CDR3 contains 16 residues. Germline values: CDR1 DFQATT, CDR2 SNEGSKA (reference sequence). The CDR3 here is CSARGTGERGNQPQHF. The CDR3 nucleotides are TGCAGTGCTAGGGGCACAGGGGAGAGGGGCAATCAGCCCCAGCATTTT.

This clonotype was seen many times. The chain carries TRBV27 and TRBJ2-5; 9 bases are shared with TRBD1. Germline CDR1 MNHEY, CDR2 SMNVEV (reference sequence). The CDR3 totals 14 residues. The V and J ends lost 3 bases and 5 bases, in that order; junction bases with no gene match: 4. The CDR3 DNA follows: TGTGCCAGCAGTTTGGACAGGGGCTGGGAGACCCAGTACTTC. Translating gives CASSLDRGWETQYF.

This clonotype was picked up a small number of times. As DNA, the CDR3 is TGTGCCAGCAGCACCACCGCAGGTCCTCACCTTTCCTTAGCCAAAAACATTCAGTACTTC. It is translated as CASSTTAGPHLSLAKNIQYF. J is TRBJ2-4 and V is TRBV6-2 or TRBV6-3; no firm D call. CDR1 and CDR2 from the germline V gene are MNHEY and SVGEGT. V lost 6 bases and J lost 0, with 27 bases in between. This CDR3 contains 20 residues.

This clonotype was seen repeatedly, ten times or more. The V and J genes are TRBV5-4 and TRBJ2-1; 8 bases match TRBD1. The CDR3 is 14 amino acids. Germline V gene sequence: CDR1 SGHNT, CDR2 YYREEE (reference sequence). V lost 3 bases and J lost 6; bases outside the gene matches: 5. The CDR3 DNA reads as TGTGCCAGCAGCTCTGGACAGGGTAGCAATGAGCAGTTCTTC. Its translation is CASSSGQGSNEQFF.

Ten or more counts support this clonotype. The chain joins TRBV7-6 to TRBJ2-7; a possible D gene is TRBD2 (5 bases). Germline V gives CDR1 SGHVS, CDR2 FNYEAQ. The CDR3 is 18 residues long. Trimming removed 6 bases from V and 4 bases from J, with 28 bases in between. The CDR3 DNA reads as TGTGCCAGCAGTCTCAACCCCGGCCGACCGGGATCCTTTTACGAGCAGTACTTC. Translation gives CASSLNPGRPGSFYEQYF.

About this clonotype itself: Given a much more abundant clone one base away, this may be a read error. This chain joins TRBV5-6 and TRBJ1-5; D remains unclear. This CDR3 region has 14 residues. Per the germline V gene, CDR1 is SGHDT and CDR2 is YYEEEE. The chain's CDR3 is CSSSLGRSNQPQHF. Here the CDR3 DNA reads TGTTCCAGCAGCTTGGGCAGAAGCAATCAGCCCCAGCATTTT.

This clonotype was counted many times. The DNA is omitted, as the CDR3 cannot be located on it reliably, and the CDR3 follows TCRdb's listing. CDR3 sequence: CASSKVGAGTGFVSEETQYF. The V and J genes are TRBV21-1 and TRBJ2-5; the listed D gene, TRBD1, was not tested against the DNA. TRBV21-1 is a recognized pseudogene. Ends included, the CDR3 has 20 residues.

This clonotype was recorded a few times. This rearrangement joins TRBV7-2 to TRBJ2-3, with 10 positions matching TRBD2. The CDR3 contains 15 residues. From germline, CDR1 is SGHTA and CDR2 FQGNSA. The junction had 12 bases not matched to a gene; V was cut back by 11 bases and J by 4 bases. CDR3 nucleotides: TGTGCCTGCTCTAGGTCTAGCGGGAGCCCAGATACGCAGTATTTT. This translates into CACSRSSGSPDTQYF.

This clonotype has ten or more counts. V usage is TRBV20-1 and J usage is TRBJ2-7, with D uncertain. CDR3 length: 13 residues. Germline loops: CDR1 DFQATT, CDR2 SNEGSKA (reference sequence). V was trimmed by 3 bases and J by 2 bases, leaving 11 bases between them. CDR3 bases: TGCAGTGCTAGTGGACGGCCCACCTACGAGCAGTACTTC. It encodes CSASGRPTYEQYF.